This TCR beta chain came from a study of blood T cell repertoires in COVID-19. TCRdb's copy holds only in-frame clones and misses some; the assay was immunoSEQ multiplex PCR. The sample has fewer than 500,000 clones, approximately 90% seen once. From germline, CDR1 is SQVTM and CDR2 ANQGSEA. The CDR3 is made up of 13 amino acids. V was shortened by 7 bases and J by 2 bases, with 15 bases between the two germline ends. Clinical history as reported by participants underpinned cohort assignment. The specimen sequenced was PBMCs or T cells enriched from blood (not recorded which). The TCR sequence derives from a woman younger than 35 with acute COVID-19. The rearrangement joins TRBV29-1 to TRBJ2-7; a possible D gene is TRBD2 (7 bases). The DNA of the CDR3 is TGCAGCGCCCGGCGGGGGCAAACCTACGAGCAGTACTTC. Its protein product is CSARRGQTYEQYF.